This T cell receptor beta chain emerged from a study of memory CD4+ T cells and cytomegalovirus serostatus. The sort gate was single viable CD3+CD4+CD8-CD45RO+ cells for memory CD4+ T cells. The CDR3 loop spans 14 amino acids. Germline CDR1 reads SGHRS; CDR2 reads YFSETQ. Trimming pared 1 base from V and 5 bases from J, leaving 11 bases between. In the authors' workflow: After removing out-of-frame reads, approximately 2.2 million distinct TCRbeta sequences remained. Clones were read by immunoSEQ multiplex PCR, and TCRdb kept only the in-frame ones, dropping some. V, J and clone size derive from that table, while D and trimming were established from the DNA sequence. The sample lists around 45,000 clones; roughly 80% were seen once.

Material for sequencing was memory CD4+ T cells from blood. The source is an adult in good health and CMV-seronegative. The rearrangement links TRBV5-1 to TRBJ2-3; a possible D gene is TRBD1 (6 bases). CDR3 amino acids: CASSLSQGLDTQYF. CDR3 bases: TGCGCCAGCAGCTTGAGTCAGGGGTTAGATACGCAGTATTTT.